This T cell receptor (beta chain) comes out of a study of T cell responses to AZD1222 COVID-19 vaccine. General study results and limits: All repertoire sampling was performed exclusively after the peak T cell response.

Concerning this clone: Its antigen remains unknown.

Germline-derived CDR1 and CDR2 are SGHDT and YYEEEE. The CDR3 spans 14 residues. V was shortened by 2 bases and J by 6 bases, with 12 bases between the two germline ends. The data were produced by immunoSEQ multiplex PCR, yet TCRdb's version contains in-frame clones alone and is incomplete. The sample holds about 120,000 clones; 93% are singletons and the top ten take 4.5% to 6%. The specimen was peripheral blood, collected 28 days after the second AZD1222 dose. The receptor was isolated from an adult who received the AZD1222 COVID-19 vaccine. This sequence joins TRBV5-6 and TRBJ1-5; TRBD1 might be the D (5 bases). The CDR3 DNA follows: TGTGCCAGCAGCTTAGGGGCTGGGGCTCAGCCCCAGCATTTT. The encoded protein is CASSLGAGAQPQHF.